This TCR beta chain came from a study of blood T cell repertoires in COVID-19. Sequenced by immunoSEQ multiplex PCR; TCRdb stores in-frame clones only, minus some. Of some 300,000 clones in the sample, approximately 86% are singletons; the top ten hold approximately 1%. CDR1 is MNHEY and CDR2 is SVGEGT in the germline V gene. The CDR3 consists of 15 residues. V shed 2 bases, J shed 5 bases, and the junction held 8 bases outside the gene matches. This clone has only one observation. The sample taken for sequencing was PBMCs or T cells enriched from blood (not recorded which). The chain couples TRBV6-2 or TRBV6-3 to TRBJ1-2; 7 bases are shared with TRBD1. The receptor was isolated from a woman aged 30 to 39 who had recovered from COVID-19. CDR3 sequence reads: CASSYRGTDYYGYTF. The CDR3 region has the DNA TGTGCCAGCAGTTACCGAGGGACAGACTATTATGGCTACACCTTC.